The present T cell receptor beta chain was sequenced within a study of long-term antiretroviral therapy in people with HIV. Researchers report immunoSEQ v3.0 was run at survey level. The repertoire was sequenced with immunoSEQ multiplex PCR; TCRdb's copy has only in-frame clones and lacks some. The table lists about 22,000 clones, roughly 80% of them singletons, with about 17% in the top ten. Germline assignment: CDR1 GTSNPN and CDR2 SVGIG (reference sequence). V dropped 7 bases and J dropped 2 bases, with 12 bases sitting between them. The CDR3 extends over 13 amino acids. The source material was unsorted PBMCs, sampled 0.5 years before starting antiretroviral therapy. The TCR comes from a man aged 40-55 years with HIV. J is TRBJ1-3 and V is TRBV30; D possibly corresponds to TRBD1 (6 bases). The CDR3 DNA follows: TGTGCCTCAATAGGGGGAACTGGAAACACCATATATTTT. Amino acid sequence: CASIGGTGNTIYF.